This TCR beta chain is drawn from a study of CD8+CD57+ T cells in acquired aplastic anemia (dated by TCRdb to 2016 to 2019). Study-level background: On average, sorted CD4+ and CD8+ cells yielded about 3 ug of extracted DNA, with a range of roughly 0.18 to 30 ug. CD8+CD57+ expansion was defined as a frequency above the mean frequency observed in healthy subjects. General study outcomes and caveats: CD8+ Simpson's diversity did not differ significantly between patients and healthy controls (P=0.060). Around 28 CD8+ CDR3 sequences were found to be shared between patients and controls, but these sequences appeared to be highly expressed in patients and within the immunodominant clones of the patients.

This clonotype was detected ten times or more. Its antigen remains undetermined. Qualities for individual bases were not recorded, and no much larger clone is one base off. From the cysteine up to the phenylalanine, the CDR3 has a length of 15 residues. Only the CDR3 DNA stays, 45 bases, in frame from base 1. Between the V and J ends, shortened by 6 bases and 4 bases respectively, the junction contains 17 bases. The germline V gene encodes CDR1 SGHRS and CDR2 YFSETQ. Genomic DNA was used as template for profiling of TCR beta VDJ combinations and CDR3 sequences. An Illumina HiSeq 2000 was the platform used for TCR repertoire sequencing. On the study's bioinformatics: TRBV/TRBJ rearrangement plots, CDR3 size and DJ length profiles, and Simpson's diversity index were used to assess repertoires. The immunodominant clone was defined as the most abundant DNA sequence in deep sequencing data. CDR3 amino acid sequences were checked for sharing between subjects and were compared against published repertoires and the VDJdb database. TCRdb ran its own pipeline on the public reads, namely fastp trimming at Q25 and MiXCR clone calling, and kept in-frame beta chains. One record per CDR3 amino acid sequence lists the most common genes and DNA. The V and J calls here are based on TCRdb, not the publication. The sample profile shows 150,000 to 200,000 distinct CDR3 sequences; 40% to 50% of them were found once. Around 2.9% of the sample comes from the top ten.

The patients picked for sequencing were ones in whom flow cytometry had shown an expansion of CD8+CD57+ cells. Every patient had severe acquired aplastic anemia, diagnosed using the International Study of Aplastic Anemia and Agranulocytosis and Camitta criteria. No therapy had been received by the patients at the time of blood sampling. The study deep-sequenced TCR repertoires of sorted CD4+ and CD8+ blood T cells from severe aplastic anemia patients and healthy subjects. Patients were enrolled under clinicaltrials.gov protocols 00001620, 01623167, 00001397, 00071045, 00081523 and 00961064 in the USA. Ficoll-Paque density gradient centrifugation was used to isolate peripheral blood mononuclear cells. Before DNA extraction, CD4+ and CD8+ T cells were sorted with FACS or magnetic beads.

The sequencing input was sorted CD4+, CD8+, or CD8+CD57+ T cells (not recorded which) from PBMCs. This clonotype was sampled from a human donor with aplastic anemia. In this chain, TRBV5-1 is recombined with TRBJ1-5; the D gene cannot be resolved reliably. In nucleotides, the sequence is TGCGCCAGCAACCTAATGAACCGGGATAATCAGCCCCAGCATTTT. It codes for CASNLMNRDNQPQHF.